This T cell receptor beta chain was sequenced in a study of CD8 T cells in ankylosing spondylitis. Regarding the study as a whole: Reports of some motif variants in reactive arthritis synovial fluid and blood predate this one. According to the report, clones linked to the disease were significantly enriched in matched synovial fluid samples taken from ankylosing spondylitis patients.

There are a few counts of this clonotype. Antigen unknown. The ends were cut back, 1 base at V and 9 bases at J, with 9 bases in the middle. The CDR3 length is 12 residues. Looked up from germline, CDR1 is LGHDT and CDR2 is YNNKEL (reference sequence). TCRdb processed the 5' RACE reads anew with MiXCR; each CDR3 protein has one entry. Of more than 300,000 distinct CDR3 sequences in the sample, around 10% were seen once. The chain carries TRBV3-1 and TRBJ2-5; D unclear. Sequencing input: blood, either unsorted or a sorted T cell fraction (not recorded which). The sequence was obtained from a female donor with ankylosing spondylitis or in good health (not recorded which). The CDR3 DNA reads as TGTGCCAGCAGCCAAGGCACTTGGGCCCAGTACTTC. Its protein is CASSQGTWAQYF.